The 26 T cell receptor beta chains below all came from one sample that was sequenced in a study of immune evolution from preneoplasia to lung adenocarcinoma. Measured with immunoSEQ multiplex PCR; TCRdb has only the in-frame clones, and not every one. This sample yields a few thousand clones, of which 88% are seen a single time; about 2.6% belongs to the top ten. What was sequenced was FFPE lung adenocarcinoma in situ tissue. The receptors here all came from a person aged 60 to 80 with lung adenocarcinoma.

This clone has just one count. This chain uses TRBV5-6 with TRBJ2-1; a weak D match, TRBD2 (5 bases). The CDR3 has 18 amino acids. The V and J ends lost 1 base and 6 bases respectively, with 23 bases between them. Germline V gene sequence: CDR1 SGHDT, CDR2 YYEEEE. The CDR3 is CASSLQLEAAAWGNEQFF. The CDR3 coding sequence is TGTGCCAGCAGCTTGCAACTAGAAGCAGCGGCGTGGGGCAATGAGCAGTTCTTC.

This clone was counted only a few times. This chain connects TRBV5-5 to TRBJ1-5; D uncertain. The germline gives CDR1 SGHKS, CDR2 YYEKEE (reference sequence). Between the trimmed V and J ends, which lost 2 bases and 7 bases, there was a span of 10 bases. The CDR3 spans 13 residues. The CDR3, as DNA: TGTGCCAGCAGCTTATATGTAGGGCAGCCCCAGCATTTT. Protein sequence: CASSLYVGQPQHF. The full variable domain, with the rest looked up from reference TRBV5-5 and TRBJ1-5, is DAGVTQSPTHLIKTRGQQVTLRCSPISGHKSVSWYQQVLGQGPQFIFQYYEKEERGRGNFPDRFSARQFPNYSSELNVNALLLGDSALYLCASSLYVGQPQHFGDGTRLSIL.

For this clone: One junction end disagrees with the germline gene, perhaps due to a read error. This chain joins TRBV27 and TRBJ1-2; a possible D gene is TRBD1 (5 bases). CDR3 size: 13 residues. CDR1 and CDR2 from the germline V gene are MNHEY and SMNVEV (reference sequence). The CDR3 reads CASTLGTPYGYTF. The CDR3 coding sequence is TGTGCCAGCACTTTAGGGACGCCGTATGGCTACACCTTC.

This clone was detected once. The rearrangement links TRBV6-6 to TRBJ2-3, with TRBD2 matching 7 bases. Per the germline V gene, CDR1 is MNHNY and CDR2 is SVGAGI (reference sequence). The CDR3 is made up of 14 amino acids. Trimming cost V 11 bases and J 3 bases; bases outside gene matches: 11. In DNA, the CDR3 is TGTGCCTCCCGGCGGACTAGGCAAACAGATACGCAGTATTTT. Translated, it gives CASRRTRQTDTQYF.

The chain is built from TRBV5-1 and TRBJ2-2; the match to TRBD1 covers 7 bases. The CDR3 loop spans 17 amino acids. V was pared by 0 bases and J by 5 bases, with 10 bases of the junction left unmatched. CDR1 is SGHRS, CDR2 YFSETQ, per germline. The CDR3 DNA is TGCGCCAGCAGCTTGGCGTCCGACAGGGATTTTACCGGGGAGCTGTTTTTT. Its protein product is CASSLASDRDFTGELFF.

The rearrangement uses TRBV11-1 and TRBJ2-2; D remains ambiguous. The V end was cut by 7 bases, the J end by 4 bases, with 13 bases between. The germline V gene encodes CDR1 SGHAT and CDR2 FQDESV (reference sequence). The CDR3 extends over 14 amino acids. The CDR3: CASNQLGSTGELFF. The CDR3 region has the DNA TGTGCCAGCAACCAATTAGGTTCCACCGGGGAGCTGTTTTTT.

The genes are TRBV19 and TRBJ1-2, with D perhaps TRBD1 (5 bases). From germline, CDR1 is LNHDA and CDR2 SQIVND (reference sequence). This CDR3 comprises 14 residues. V lost 3 bases to trimming and J lost 7 bases, with 15 bases between them. CDR3 DNA sequence: TGTGCCAGTAGTATTGCAGGGATACACTCTGGCTACACCTTC. This gives the protein CASSIAGIHSGYTF.

This chain links TRBV30 with TRBJ2-1, with D perhaps TRBD2 (5 bases). Germline-derived CDR1 and CDR2 are GTSNPN and SVGIG (reference sequence). This CDR3 contains 13 residues. The germline V and J ends were trimmed by 5 bases and 5 bases, with 13 bases remaining between them. CDR3 bases: TGTGCCTGGGACTACCTACTTCACAATGAGCAGTTCTTC. Translated: CAWDYLLHNEQFF. Supplemented by reference TRBV30 and TRBJ2-1, the full variable domain reads SQTIHQWPATLVQPVGSPLSLECTVEGTSNPNLYWYRQAAGRGLQLLFYSVGIGQISSEVPQNLSASRPQDRQFILSSKKLLLSDSGFYLCAWDYLLHNEQFFGPGTRLTVL.

J is TRBJ2-6 and V is TRBV4-2; D gene unclear. Looked up from germline, CDR1 is LGHNA and CDR2 is YNFKEQ. Trimming removed 0 bases from V and 0 bases from J, with 3 bases in between. The CDR3 is 15 amino acids. CDR3 coding DNA: TGTGCCAGCAGCCAAGACACCTCTGGGGCCAACGTCCTGACTTTC. Translated, it gives CASSQDTSGANVLTF.

The rearrangement links TRBV5-1 to TRBJ1-2, with D unresolved. This CDR3 comprises 15 residues. V was trimmed by 1 base and J by 3 bases, leaving 13 bases between them. Germline V gene sequence: CDR1 SGHRS, CDR2 YFSETQ. The CDR3 DNA sequence: TGCGCCAGCAGCTTGTTTTCTGGAGTTGACTATGGCTACACCTTC. This gives the protein CASSLFSGVDYGYTF.

V usage is TRBV5-4 and J usage is TRBJ2-2; tentatively, D is TRBD1 or TRBD2 (5 bases each). Germline values: CDR1 SGHNT, CDR2 YYREEE (reference sequence). This CDR3 has 15 residues. Trimming removed 4 bases from V and 6 bases from J, with 16 bases in between. CDR3 DNA sequence: TGTGCCAGCAGCCCCGGGACCAGGAATTCCGGGGAGCTGTTTTTT. Translated, it gives CASSPGTRNSGELFF.

The chain couples TRBV6-6 to TRBJ1-5, with D unclear. Germline-derived CDR1 and CDR2 are MNHNY and SVGAGI (reference sequence). V dropped 5 bases and J dropped 10 bases, with 15 bases sitting between them. The CDR3 extends over 13 amino acids. CDR3 nucleotides: TGTGCCAGCAGTCCCGACGATGGGTCCCCCCAGCATTTT. Its protein is CASSPDDGSPQHF.

The rearrangement links TRBV4-3 to TRBJ1-4, with D unclear. CDR1 and CDR2 from the germline V gene are LGHNA and YSLEER. The V gene lost 4 bases and the J gene lost 2 bases, with 17 bases spanning the gap. The CDR3 totals 17 residues. In DNA form, the CDR3 reads TGCGCCAGCAGCCGAAATGAGGGCGCGGGGACTAATGAAAAACTGTTTTTT. Its translation is CASSRNEGAGTNEKLFF.

This clone has more than one count but fewer than ten. This rearrangement joins TRBV28 to TRBJ2-5, with D perhaps TRBD1 or TRBD2 (7 bases each). Trimming took 5 bases from V and 6 from J, leaving 19 bases between them. The V gene's germline CDR1 is MDHEN and CDR2 SYDVKM. This CDR3 comprises 15 residues. The CDR3 here is CASSPRGTVVKTQYF. The CDR3 DNA reads as TGTGCCAGCAGTCCGCGGGGGACAGTCGTAAAGACCCAGTACTTC.

This clone came up once. The V gene is TRBV5-1, the J gene TRBJ2-5; D possibly corresponds to TRBD2 (5 bases). The germline V gene has CDR1 SGHRS and CDR2 YFSETQ. The germline V and J ends were trimmed by 0 bases and 2 bases, with 8 bases remaining between them. The CDR3 runs 14 residues. The CDR3 DNA sequence: TGCGCCAGCAGCTTGGCAACTAGGCAAGAGACCCAGTACTTC. Translated, it gives CASSLATRQETQYF.

This sequence joins TRBV30 and TRBJ2-4, with 7 bases identical to TRBD1. Germline V CDR1 and CDR2: GTSNPN, SVGIG (reference sequence). The CDR3 is made up of 13 amino acids. The ends lost 0 bases at V and 9 bases at J; junction bases unmatched: 5. DNA for the CDR3: TGTGCCTGGAGTGTACAGGGGACGGGCATTCAGTACTTC. Amino acid sequence: CAWSVQGTGIQYF.

The V gene is TRBV19, the J gene TRBJ1-5, with 7 nucleotides matching TRBD1. CDR1 and CDR2 from the germline V gene are LNHDA and SQIVND (reference sequence). The CDR3 is 15 amino acids. The trim removed 7 bases at V and 0 bases at J, leaving 6 bases unmatched. As DNA, the CDR3 is TGTGCCAGTACGATAGGGACAGTTAGCAATCAGCCCCAGCATTTT. It yields the protein CASTIGTVSNQPQHF. The whole variable domain, remainder taken from reference TRBV19 and TRBJ1-5, is DGGITQSPKYLFRKEGQNVTLSCEQNLNHDAMYWYRQDPGQGLRLIYYSQIVNDFQKGDIAEGYSVSREKKESFPLTVTSAQKNPTAFYLCASTIGTVSNQPQHFGDGTRLSIL.

The V and J genes are TRBV7-9 and TRBJ1-1, with 8 positions matching TRBD1. This CDR3 comprises 17 residues. CDR1 SEHNR and CDR2 FQNEAQ come from the germline V gene (reference sequence). The V segment lost 4 bases and the J segment 9 bases; nucleotides outside the gene matches: 19. The CDR3 nucleotides are TGTGCCAGCAGCTCAAACCAGAATGCCTTAAGACAGGGGCAAGCTTTCTTT. Amino acid sequence: CASSSNQNALRQGQAFF.

The chain recombines TRBV6-1 with TRBJ2-7; no definite D call. In germline, CDR1 is MNHNS, CDR2 SASEGT. V was clipped by 6 bases and J by 2 bases, with 14 bases between them. This CDR3 region has 14 residues. CDR3 nucleotides: TGTGCCAGCAGGAGACAAGCCCTAACCTACGAGCAGTACTTC. As protein: CASRRQALTYEQYF.

This clone has more than one count but fewer than ten. The rearrangement links TRBV5-1 to TRBJ2-3; 7 nucleotides line up with TRBD1. This CDR3 is 14 amino acids long. Germline CDR1 reads SGHRS; CDR2 reads YFSETQ. Trimming removed 0 bases from V and 4 bases from J; junction bases left unmatched: 2. This chain's CDR3 is CASSLDRGADTQYF. CDR3 coding DNA: TGCGCCAGCAGCTTGGACAGGGGTGCAGATACGCAGTATTTT. Using reference TRBV5-1 and TRBJ2-3 for the parts outside the CDR3, the full variable domain is KAGVTQTPRYLIKTRGQQVTLSCSPISGHRSVSWYQQTPGQGLQFLFEYFSETQRNKGNFPGRFSGRQFSNSRSEMNVSTLELGDSALYLCASSLDRGADTQYFGPGTRLTVL.

The CDR3 here is CASSLVTNEKLFF. Written as DNA, the CDR3 is TGTGCCAGCAGCTTAGTGACTAATGAAAAACTGTTTTTT. This chain uses TRBV11-2 with TRBJ1-4; D is uncertain. Germline CDR1 is SGHAT and CDR2 is FQNNGV. The V and J ends lost 1 base and 2 bases respectively, with 2 bases between them. CDR3 length: 13 residues. The complete variable domain, with remaining parts taken from reference TRBV11-2 and TRBJ1-4, reads EAGVAQSPRYKIIEKRQSVAFWCNPISGHATLYWYQQILGQGPKLLIQFQNNGVVDDSQLPKDRFSAERLKGVDSTLKIQPAKLEDSAVYLCASSLVTNEKLFFGSGTQLSVL.

V is TRBV11-2 and J is TRBJ1-3, with a tentative D call TRBD1 (5 bases). The CDR3 contains 15 residues. Germline CDR1 is SGHAT and CDR2 is FQNNGV. Trimming removed 5 bases from V and 7 bases from J, with 18 bases in between. The CDR3 DNA reads as TGTGCCAGCAGCCCACAGGCCGGGGGAGGCAACACCATATATTTT. It yields the protein CASSPQAGGGNTIYF.

The rearrangement joins TRBV30 to TRBJ2-2; D uncertain. The CDR3 contains 14 residues. V lost 0 bases and J 4 bases, leaving 9 bases between the germline ends. Germline CDR1 is GTSNPN and CDR2 is SVGIG (reference sequence). The CDR3 sequence is CAWSVRTGTGELFF. The CDR3 DNA is TGTGCCTGGAGTGTTCGGACGGGCACCGGGGAGCTGTTTTTT.

The chain is built from TRBV28 and TRBJ1-5; the match to TRBD1 covers 8 bases. The germline V gene has CDR1 MDHEN and CDR2 SYDVKM. The CDR3 runs to 19 residues. With 4 bases clipped from V and 3 bases from J, the junction kept 17 bases outside the gene matches. CDR3 protein: CASSYTSVRQGISNQPQHF. The CDR3 DNA reads as TGTGCCAGCAGTTATACATCCGTTAGACAGGGGATTTCCAATCAGCCCCAGCATTTT.

The CDR3 loop is CASSILRDGPSTDTQYF. In DNA, the CDR3 is TGTGCCAGCAGCATCCTCCGGGACGGCCCTAGCACAGATACGCAGTATTTT. This rearrangement joins TRBV7-2 to TRBJ2-3; D tentatively reads TRBD1 or TRBD2 (5 bases each). V lost 5 bases, J lost 0 bases, and 18 bases lay in between. The CDR3 covers 17 residues. The germline CDR1 and CDR2 sequences are SGHTA and FQGNSA.

The chain joins TRBV2 to TRBJ2-7; D might be TRBD1 or TRBD2, each matching 5 bases. The V gene's germline CDR1 is SNHLY and CDR2 FYNNEI. Trimming stripped 6 bases from V and 0 bases from J, with 12 bases between. The CDR3 sequence is 14 residues long. Written as DNA, the CDR3 is TGTGCCAGCAGGGGGGTCCTAAGCTCCTACGAGCAGTACTTC. Its protein is CASRGVLSSYEQYF.